The 8 T cell receptor beta chains presented below share a single source sample, sequenced in a study of beta chain features in type 1 diabetes. Expressed TCRB transcripts were sequenced, since all the RNA that had been isolated was reverse transcribed. Method: immunoSEQ multiplex PCR; TCRdb's copy keeps in-frame clones and lacks some. The repertoire holds 900,000 or so clones, with 17% as singletons. The sequenced material came from naive CD4+ T cells from blood. The receptors stem from a young woman in good health.

This clone was seen more than once but under ten times. The gene calls are TRBV28 and TRBJ1-1; no definite D call. Looked up from germline, CDR1 is MDHEN and CDR2 is SYDVKM. The length of the CDR3 is 15 residues. Trimming cost V 2 bases and J 0 bases, with 10 bases left between them. CDR3 residues: CASSLTDKMNTEAFF. The CDR3 DNA reads as TGTGCCAGCAGTTTAACTGACAAAATGAACACTGAAGCTTTCTTT.

As concerns this clone: This sample includes further DNA sequences coding for the same CDR3. The rearrangement links TRBV18 to TRBJ2-7; no reliable D call. CDR3 size: 13 residues. Germline lookup yields CDR1 KGHSH and CDR2 LQKENI. Trimming stripped 1 base from V and 3 bases from J, with 7 bases between. CDR3 sequence reads: CASSPLSGYEQYF. CDR3 nucleotide sequence: TGTGCCAGCTCACCACTCTCTGGCTACGAGCAGTACTTC.

The chain employs TRBV7-2 and TRBJ2-3, with a tentative D call TRBD2 (5 bases). This CDR3 has 14 residues. Germline V lookup: CDR1 SGHTA, CDR2 FQGNSA. Trimming left V 3 bases short and J 2 bases short, with 9 bases between. The CDR3 reads CASSFRRDTDTQYF. CDR3 sequence (DNA): TGTGCCAGCAGCTTCCGCCGGGACACAGATACGCAGTATTTT. Complete variable domain (other parts from reference TRBV7-2 and TRBJ2-3): GAGVSQSPSNKVTEKGKDVELRCDPISGHTALYWYRQSLGQGLEFLIYFQGNSAPDKSGLPSDRFSAERTGGSVSTLTIQRTQQEDSAVYLCASSFRRDTDTQYFGPGTRLTVL.

The chain recombines TRBV19 with TRBJ2-3, with D unresolved. This CDR3 is 15 amino acids long. Germline assignment: CDR1 LNHDA and CDR2 SQIVND (reference sequence). The V end was cut by 1 base, the J end by 0 bases, with 8 bases between. CDR3 loop: CASSIAVASTDTQYF. CDR3 nucleotide sequence: TGTGCCAGTAGTATAGCGGTGGCTAGCACAGATACGCAGTATTTT. The whole variable domain, remainder taken from reference TRBV19 and TRBJ2-3, is DGGITQSPKYLFRKEGQNVTLSCEQNLNHDAMYWYRQDPGQGLRLIYYSQIVNDFQKGDIAEGYSVSREKKESFPLTVTSAQKNPTAFYLCASSIAVASTDTQYFGPGTRLTVL.

The chain has TRBV28 and TRBJ2-7; D ambiguous. This CDR3 comprises 15 residues. The V gene lost 2 bases and the J gene lost 9 bases, with 20 bases spanning the gap. Germline V lookup: CDR1 MDHEN, CDR2 SYDVKM. The CDR3 sequence is CASSLSSNNRAGQYF. In DNA form, the CDR3 reads TGTGCCAGCAGTTTAAGCAGTAATAACCGAGCCGGGCAGTACTTC. Complete variable domain (other parts from reference TRBV28 and TRBJ2-7): DVKVTQSSRYLVKRTGEKVFLECVQDMDHENMFWYRQDPGLGLRLIYFSYDVKMKEKGDIPEGYSVSREKKERFSLILESASTNQTSMYLCASSLSSNNRAGQYFGPGTRLTVT.

This clone was counted between two and nine times. J is TRBJ1-1 and V is TRBV6-1; TRBD1 aligns across 7 bases. V lost 7 bases and J lost 5; bases outside the gene matches: 7. CDR1 is MNHNS, CDR2 SASEGT, per germline. The CDR3 sequence is 13 residues long. This chain's CDR3 is CASTTGDGTEAFF. The CDR3 bases are TGTGCCAGCACTACAGGGGATGGTACTGAAGCTTTCTTT.

The V and J genes are TRBV6-5 and TRBJ2-7, with 8 bases that match TRBD2. Germline V gives CDR1 MNHEY, CDR2 SVGAGI. This CDR3 spans 16 amino acids. V shed 4 bases, J shed 7 bases, and the junction held 15 bases outside the gene matches. The chain's CDR3 is CASSWSAGAGVGEQYF. As DNA, the CDR3 is TGTGCCAGCAGTTGGTCCGCGGGAGCGGGAGTTGGGGAGCAGTACTTC.

CDR3 DNA: TGTGCCAGCAGCTTAGGCAGGCAGCTGAACACCGGGGAGCTGTTTTTT. It specifies CASSLGRQLNTGELFF. This chain connects TRBV7-9 to TRBJ2-2; D not certain. There are 16 residues in the CDR3. With 1 base removed from V and 1 base from J, the gap between germline ends came to 10 bases. The germline V gene encodes CDR1 SEHNR and CDR2 FQNEAQ (reference sequence).